This record covers a single T cell receptor (beta chain). No antigen is known for it. The data were obtained in a study of T-cell memory formation after mild COVID-19. Notes on the study in general: Balance between CD4 and CD8 was seen in clones contracting day 15 to 85, and a CD4+ lean was seen in later expanders. Prior to infection, memory already included some responding clones, suggesting cross-reactive memory joined. Those CD4+ clones that contracted were mainly in CM and EM (CD8+ ones in EMRA).

TCRdb re-called the 5' RACE reads with MiXCR, one entry per CDR3 protein. This table has under 300,000 distinct CDR3 sequences, roughly 18% appearing once. Germline CDR1 is SGDLS and CDR2 is YYNGEE. The V end was cut by 0 bases, the J end by 5 bases, with 14 bases between. This CDR3 comprises 15 residues. The TCR originated in a man aged 18 to 29 who had mild COVID-19 (a few samples of this study predate the infection). Cell type and time point are not known. The chain is built from TRBV9 and TRBJ2-5; TRBD1 might be the D (6 bases). The sequencing input was PBMCs or a T cell subset sorted from them (not recorded which). Here the CDR3 reads CASSVEGRGRETQYF. CDR3 nucleotide sequence: TGTGCCAGCAGCGTAGAAGGCAGGGGACGCGAGACCCAGTACTTC. Using reference TRBV9 and TRBJ2-5 for the parts outside the CDR3, the full variable domain is DSGVTQTPKHLITATGQRVTLRCSPRSGDLSVYWYQQSLDQGLQFLIQYYNGEERAKGNILERFSAQQFPDLHSELNLSSLELGDSALYFCASSVEGRGRETQYFGPGTRLLVL.